Below are 13 T cell receptor beta chains sequenced from a single sample in a study of early T cells in non-severe SARS-CoV-2 infection. From the 5' RACE reads, TCRdb called clonotypes with MiXCR, one entry per CDR3 protein. There are tens of thousands of distinct CDR3 sequences in the sample; over 15% occur only once, and approximately 5.1% lies in the top ten. The starting material was whole blood, obtained at baseline. These receptors were obtained from an adult who was a healthcare worker with PCR-confirmed SARS-CoV-2 infection or an uninfected control (not recorded which).

This chain links TRBV5-4 with TRBJ2-3; D is unclear. Deletions cut 2 bases from V and 3 bases from J, with 4 bases between. The CDR3 consists of 12 residues. CDR1 and CDR2 from the germline V gene are SGHNT and YYREEE (reference sequence). CDR3 DNA sequence: TGTGCCAGCAGCTTTAGGACAGATACGCAGTATTTT. Residues: CASSFRTDTQYF.

The chain is built from TRBV12-3 or TRBV12-4 and TRBJ2-7; 7 nucleotides agree with TRBD2. The CDR3 contains 14 residues. After removal of 3 bases from V and 3 bases from J, the junction contained 5 bases not matched to a gene. CDR3 residues: CASSFASGGYEQYF. The CDR3 DNA reads as TGTGCCAGCAGTTTCGCTAGCGGAGGCTACGAGCAGTACTTC.

The table lists this clonotype with many counts. V gene TRBV21-1 combines with J gene TRBJ2-5; no DNA check was done on the table's D call, TRBD1. TRBV21-1 is designated a pseudogene. This CDR3 contains 15 residues. CDR3 bases: TGTGCCAGCAGCAAAGACAAGGGACGGAAAGAGACCCAGTACTTC. It specifies CASSKDKGRKETQYF.

Note on this clonotype: The junction and the germline gene differ at one end; a read error may be behind it. The chain is built from TRBV20-1 and TRBJ2-1; 10 bases fit TRBD2. Per germline, CDR1 DFQATT and CDR2 SNEGSKA (reference sequence). The CDR3 is 13 residues long. Here the CDR3 DNA reads TGCAGAGCTAGCGGGGGCTCCTACAATGAGCAGTTCTTC. Encoded protein: CRASGGSYNEQFF.

V and J are TRBV7-2 and TRBJ2-2; possibly TRBD2 for D (5 bases). CDR1 is SGHTA, CDR2 FQGNSA, per germline. The CDR3 is made up of 14 amino acids. Trimming took off 4 bases at V and 1 base at J, with 7 bases between the two ends. In DNA, the CDR3 is TGTGCCAGCAGCTCCACTAGGAACACCGGGGAGCTGTTTTTT. Translating it yields CASSSTRNTGELFF.

The chain links TRBV2 to TRBJ1-1; D ambiguous. V was shortened by 4 bases and J by 1 base, with 10 bases between the two germline ends. CDR3 length: 14 amino acids. Germline V gene lookup returns CDR1 SNHLY and CDR2 FYNNEI. Here the CDR3 DNA reads TGTGCCAGCAGTGCCGGACGGGAGAACACTGAAGCTTTCTTT. This sequence encodes CASSAGRENTEAFF.

The CDR3 DNA reads as TGCGCCAGCAGCCAAGAAGTGTTAACCTACGAGCAGTACTTC. It encodes CASSQEVLTYEQYF. This sequence joins TRBV4-3 and TRBJ2-7, with D uncertain. This CDR3 is built from 14 residues. Germline V gene sequence: CDR1 LGHNA, CDR2 YSLEER. The V and J ends lost 0 bases and 2 bases respectively, with 8 bases between them.

This clonotype has just a few counts. The gene calls are TRBV18 and TRBJ1-1; D ambiguous. This CDR3 has 13 amino acids. V lost 5 bases and J lost 5, with 12 bases in between. CDR1 KGHSH and CDR2 LQKENI come from the germline V gene. CDR3 residues: CASSEGLETEAFF. The CDR3 DNA sequence: TGTGCCAGCTCAGAGGGTCTGGAAACTGAAGCTTTCTTT.

In this sample, this clonotype turned up a few times. The chain uses TRBV28 and TRBJ2-7; 11 bases line up with TRBD2. Germline trimming cut 6 bases from V and 2 bases from J; bases unmatched to any gene: 3. Per the germline V gene, CDR1 is MDHEN and CDR2 is SYDVKM. The CDR3 has 14 residues. The CDR3 coding sequence is TGTGCCAGCAGAATAGCGGGGGGGGCCTACGAGCAGTACTTC. The encoded protein is CASRIAGGAYEQYF.

A few counts support this clonotype. The chain links TRBV4-3 to TRBJ1-6; D call uncertain. Looked up from germline, CDR1 is LGHNA and CDR2 is YSLEER. The CDR3 has 15 amino acids. V lost 1 base to trimming and J lost 7 bases, with 11 bases between them. The DNA for the CDR3 is TGCGCCAGCAGCCAAGGTTTATCCGGAAATTCACCCCTCCACTTT. Translated, it gives CASSQGLSGNSPLHF.

This clonotype has more than one count but fewer than ten. The chain joins TRBV2 to TRBJ2-1, with 14 bases aligning to TRBD2. V shed 8 bases and J 9 bases; nucleotides not matched to a gene: 9. From germline, CDR1 is SNHLY and CDR2 FYNNEI. The CDR3 spans 15 residues. In DNA form, the CDR3 reads TGTGCCAGCGCCATGACTAGCGGGAGGGCCAGTGAGCAGTTCTTC. Translating it yields CASAMTSGRASEQFF.

This clonotype was recorded once. The rearrangement uses TRBV7-2 and TRBJ1-1, with a possible D match to TRBD1 (6 bases). The V gene's germline CDR1 is SGHTA and CDR2 FQGNSA. Trimming removed 0 bases at V and 9 bases at J, with 14 bases between. This CDR3 has 14 residues. CDR3: CASSLALGAAKAFF. CDR3 DNA sequence: TGTGCCAGCAGCTTAGCTCTGGGGGCAGCCAAAGCTTTCTTT. The complete variable domain, with remaining parts taken from reference TRBV7-2 and TRBJ1-1, reads GAGVSQSPSNKVTEKGKDVELRCDPISGHTALYWYRQSLGQGLEFLIYFQGNSAPDKSGLPSDRFSAERTGGSVSTLTIQRTQQEDSAVYLCASSLALGAAKAFFGQGTRLTVV.

A remark on this clonotype: Mismatch with germline at one junction end may stem from a read error. J is TRBJ2-4 and V is TRBV7-9; maybe TRBD1 (5 bases). The germline CDR1 and CDR2 sequences are SEHNR and FQNEAQ (reference sequence). The CDR3 is 15 amino acids. In DNA, the CDR3 is TGTGCCAGCAGTCACACGACTGGGGCTAAAAACATTCAATACTTC. Translation gives CASSHTTGAKNIQYF.